A single sample gave rise to the 18 T cell receptor beta chains below, sequenced in a study of tumor-infiltrating lymphocytes in primary liver carcinoma. Researchers generated TCR beta cDNA from roughly 500 ng of total RNA, relying on a constant-region primer. Amplification in three nested multiplex PCR rounds with slightly modified ARM-PCR gave rise to TCR beta libraries. Running 10 cycles apiece, the first two PCR rounds relied on TRBV1-TRBV30 forward primers together with a C-beta reverse primer. TCRdb reanalysed the multiplex PCR reads using MiXCR and keeps one entry per CDR3 protein. The sample carries about 59,000 distinct CDR3 sequences, 55% to 75% recorded once. Joint extraction of RNA and DNA used about 17-32 mg of bulk tissue that was unsorted. Sequencing used liver tumor tissue from sampling region 2. Described subset: tumor region T2, inferior pole. The receptor source for this set is a middle-aged man with primary liver carcinoma and hepatitis B virus infection.

Worth noting for this clonotype: An end of the junction differs from the germline gene, which may be a read error. This chain joins TRBV4-2 and TRBJ2-7, with D possibly being TRBD2 (6 bases). The CDR3 covers 17 residues. Germline V CDR1 and CDR2: LGHNA, YNFKEQ. CDR3 protein: CANSQAAIGRGIHEQYF. The CDR3 DNA is TGTGCCAACAGCCAAGCGGCTATCGGGAGAGGTATCCACGAGCAGTACTTC.

Turning to this clonotype: One base away lies a much larger clone, so this may be a sequencing read error. The V and J genes are TRBV11-2 and TRBJ1-1; D remains unclear. Germline V gene lookup returns CDR1 SGHAT and CDR2 FQNNGV. This CDR3 comprises 13 residues. Written as DNA, the CDR3 is TGTACTAACAGCTTAAGCAGAGACACTGAAGCTTTCTTT. Its protein is CTNSLSRDTEAFF.

This clonotype was detected only once. A read error may account for a junction end that differs from germline. The chain links TRBV11-2 to TRBJ2-5; TRBD1 matches 8 bases. This CDR3 is built from 16 residues. The germline gives CDR1 SGHAT, CDR2 FQNNGV. For the CDR3, the DNA is TGTACCAGTAGCTTAACAGCAGGGGGCTCGGTGGAGACCCAGTACTTC. Its protein is CTSSLTAGGSVETQYF.

V is TRBV4-1 and J is TRBJ1-5; perhaps TRBD1 as D (6 bases). The CDR3 extends over 15 amino acids. CDR1 and CDR2 (germline): MGHRA, YSYEKL. Trimming shortened V by 4 bases and J by 6 bases, and 16 bases separated the two germline ends. CDR3 sequence reads: CASSLQGMVGQPQHF. As DNA, the CDR3 is TGCGCCAGCAGCCTACAGGGTATGGTAGGTCAGCCCCAGCATTTT.

The table lists this clonotype with a count of one. With a much larger clone just one base away, this may be a read error. The V gene is TRBV5-8, the J gene TRBJ1-5; the match to TRBD1 covers 11 bases. Trimming cost V 5 bases and J 9 bases; bases outside gene matches: 13. The germline gives CDR1 SGHTS, CDR2 YDEGEE. This CDR3 has 16 residues. CDR3 sequence reads: CASSRWDRGADRPQHF. The CDR3 region has the DNA TGTGCCAGCAGTAGATGGGACAGGGGGGCGGATCGGCCCCAGCATTTT.

By proportion, this clonotype is medium-sized. The genes are TRBV4-3 and TRBJ2-3; D is unclear. Between the trimmed V and J ends, which lost 1 base and 4 bases, there was a span of 12 bases. The CDR3 is made up of 15 amino acids. Germline loops: CDR1 LGHNA, CDR2 YSLEER. The CDR3 region has the DNA TGCGCCAGCAGCCAAGGAGTCGTCTTAGCAGATACGCAGTATTTT. It yields the protein CASSQGVVLADTQYF.

For this clonotype: Relative to the germline gene, one junction end is altered; a read error may explain this. The chain couples TRBV29-1 to TRBJ1-2; no definite D call. The CDR3 is 12 amino acids. Germline CDR1 reads SQVTM; CDR2 reads ANQGSEA. CDR3 amino acids: CSVRANYAGYAF. The CDR3 DNA is TGCAGCGTTAGAGCCAACTACGCTGGCTACGCCTTC.

About this clonotype: One junction end does not reproduce the germline sequence, and a read error may be involved. The chain has TRBV4-3 and TRBJ2-7; possibly TRBD2 for D (6 bases). Germline V lookup: CDR1 LGHNA, CDR2 YSLEER. This CDR3 region has 16 residues. CDR3 nucleotides: TGCGCCAGGAGCCAAGGAGGAGTTAGCGGAGCCTACGAGCAGTACTTC. It yields the protein CARSQGGVSGAYEQYF.

The sample holds many counts of this clonotype. CDR3: CASGDRNTGELFF. The CDR3 DNA sequence: TGTGCCAGCGGTGACCGCAACACCGGGGAGCTGTTTTTT. The V and J genes are TRBV28 and TRBJ2-2; D remains ambiguous. CDR1 is MDHEN and CDR2 is SYDVKM in the germline V gene. V lost 8 bases and J 2 bases, leaving 9 bases between the germline ends. The CDR3 is made up of 13 amino acids.

As regards this clonotype: A read error may produce the germline difference seen at one junction end. This chain uses TRBV4-1 with TRBJ2-1; TRBD1 matches 10 bases. CDR3 size: 15 residues. Germline values: CDR1 MGHRA, CDR2 YSYEKL. CDR3 residues: CASSNPGQGTDDQFF. DNA for the CDR3: TGTGCCAGCAGCAATCCGGGACAGGGGACGGATGATCAGTTCTTC.

This clonotype is a singleton in its sample. At one end the junction does not follow the germline gene, possibly because of a read error. The V gene is TRBV6-5, the J gene TRBJ2-7; TRBD1 might be the D (5 bases). This CDR3 region has 14 residues. CDR1 is MNHEY and CDR2 is SVGAGI in the germline V gene. The CDR3 loop reads CASSSSQVPYELYF. The CDR3 DNA reads TGTGCCAGCAGTTCTTCACAGGTTCCCTACGAGCTGTACTTC.

The V call is TRBV29-1, the J call TRBJ1-2; D unresolved. The CDR3 contains 15 residues. The germline V and J ends were trimmed by 3 bases and 7 bases, with 21 bases remaining between them. The V gene's germline CDR1 is SQVTM and CDR2 ANQGSEA. For the CDR3, the DNA is TGCAGCGTTGATGAACTTCATTACGTGGCGAGTGGCTACACCTTC. Translating it yields CSVDELHYVASGYTF.

As to this clonotype: One end of the junction varies from germline; a read error may be responsible. The chain couples TRBV18 to TRBJ2-1, with D possibly matching TRBD1 (6 bases). The CDR3 is 16 amino acids. Germline V lookup: CDR1 KGHSH, CDR2 LQKENI. The CDR3 spells CASSPNRASSFNEQFF. CDR3 nucleotides: TGTGCCAGCTCACCAAACAGGGCGAGCTCCTTCAATGAGCAGTTCTTC.

A remark on this clonotype: One base away lies a much larger clone, so this may be a sequencing read error. The chain joins TRBV20-1 to TRBJ2-1, with 8 positions matching TRBD2. The J segment lost 4 bases and the V segment lost 6 bases, leaving 14 bases of the junction unmatched. The CDR3 is made up of 16 amino acids. Germline CDR1 reads DFQATT; CDR2 reads SNEGSKA (reference sequence). The CDR3 nucleotides are TGCAGTGCGGTCCCCTTCCCGGGAGGGGAATACAATGAGCAGTTCTTC. This sequence encodes CSAVPFPGGEYNEQFF.

This clonotype showed up just a few times. This rearrangement joins TRBV6-5 to TRBJ2-1, with D uncertain. The length of the CDR3 is 11 residues. Trimming shortened V by 7 bases and J by 9 bases, and 10 bases separated the two germline ends. Germline CDR1 reads MNHEY; CDR2 reads SVGAGI. DNA for the CDR3: TGTGCCAGCACCCAACGAAGTGAGCAGTTCTTC. Its protein is CASTQRSEQFF.

The chain joins TRBV6-1 to TRBJ1-2; 8 nucleotides line up with TRBD1. V lost 2 bases to trimming and J lost 5 bases; unmatched junction nucleotides: 4. Germline loops: CDR1 MNHNS, CDR2 SASEGT. This CDR3 is 14 amino acids long. CDR3 sequence reads: CASSEPGGGYGYTF. In DNA, the CDR3 is TGTGCCAGCAGTGAACCAGGGGGCGGATATGGCTACACCTTC.

With regard to this clonotype: The conserved closing phenylalanine or tryptophan is absent in this CDR3, likely reflecting a read error. The J gene is TRBJ2-5, the V gene TRBV11-2; no firm D call. The CDR3 runs to 14 residues. Trimming left V 1 base short and J 1 base short, with 7 bases between. Germline assignment: CDR1 SGHAT and CDR2 FQNNGV. The CDR3 protein is CASSLGSGQETQYS. The CDR3 DNA reads as TGTGCCAGCAGCTTAGGGTCAGGCCAAGAGACCCAGTACTCC.

V and J are TRBV12-3 or TRBV12-4 and TRBJ1-1; D gene ambiguous. Deletions cut 9 bases from V and 0 bases from J, with 14 bases between. The CDR3 is 14 residues long. The CDR3 DNA reads TGTGCCAGTTGCGCCGGTACCTTGAACACTGAAGCTTTCTTT. It specifies CASCAGTLNTEAFF.